This TCR beta chain was captured by sequencing in a study of beta chain features in type 1 diabetes. Across the whole study: Sorted cells examined across all samples numbered 107,917,701. Study outcomes and limitations: Within the patient group, naive, central memory and Treg TCRB repertoires appeared more similar to each other than within healthy donors. Among all four CD4+ subsets, Type 1 diabetes patients had TCRB CDR3s that were moderately but significantly shorter.

This clone was detected a few times. Its specificity is not known. V gave up 5 bases and J gave up 7 bases, with 8 bases separating them. This CDR3 is 11 amino acids long. Germline CDR1 is GTSNPN and CDR2 is SVGIG (reference sequence). Sequenced material consisted of expressed TCRB transcripts (all of the isolated RNA was reverse transcribed). Reads from naive, central memory and regulatory T cell samples averaged roughly 3.6 million. TCRdb keeps only in-frame clones here, not all; method: immunoSEQ multiplex PCR. Of around 240,000 clones listed, roughly two thirds are singletons. The receptor comes from a man aged 25 to 40 in good health. The sample was naive CD4+ T cells from blood. The chain combines TRBV30 with TRBJ1-4; no reliable D call. The CDR3 DNA reads as TGTGCCTGGGGCGCCGGTGAAAAACTGTTTTTT. The encoded protein is CAWGAGEKLFF.